This T cell receptor beta chain was found in a study of OX40 agonist ivuxolimab in advanced cancers. Looking at the study overall: Patients got intravenous ivuxolimab at 0.01 to 10 mg/kg every 2 weeks. Melanoma, hepatocellular carcinoma, head and neck or renal cell cancer occurred in dose-escalation patients. General observations from the study: At 0.1 to 3.0 mg/kg, clonal expansion of CD4+ and CD8+ blood T cells had occurred by week 6.

Produced via immunoSEQ multiplex PCR; TCRdb's table is partial and in-frame only. Of roughly 26,000 clones listed, roughly 90% are singletons. The V gene end was trimmed by 6 bases and the J gene end by 7 bases; junction bases not matched to a gene: 8. CDR1 and CDR2 (germline): MGHDK, SYGVNS. The CDR3 totals 13 residues. Exclusion of a patient followed from autoimmune disease history or systemic immunosuppression. As concerns this clone: Its target is not known.

This clonotype was obtained from an adult with an advanced solid tumor such as melanoma, head and neck, liver or kidney cancer. Sequenced material: CD4+ or CD8+ T cells sorted from blood, taken in a trial of the OX40 agonist ivuxolimab. The genes are TRBV25-1 and TRBJ2-5; 7 bases fit TRBD2. The CDR3 spells CASRSGEVGTQYF. CDR3 DNA sequence: TGTGCCAGCAGGAGCGGGGAGGTGGGGACCCAGTACTTC.